This entry concerns a single T cell receptor beta chain. Antigen unknown. RNA transcripts were the template for amplifying TCR beta CDR3 regions. RT-PCR in the first round (using the HTBI primer set) targeted the TCR CDR3. TCRdb re-analysed the multiplex PCR reads in MiXCR, keeping a single row per CDR3 protein. The table includes hundreds of thousands of distinct CDR3 sequences, about 24% detected once. Exclusion of patients followed from uncontrolled infection, other autoimmune disease, pregnancy or lactation. This sample is drawn from a study of T cells in Graves' hyperthyroidism and ophthalmopathy. Study-wide results and caveats: Most expanded thyroid clonotypes above 0.001 also appeared in blood. The authors' 13 V-J model separated ophthalmopathy from stable hyperthyroidism.

Germline loops: CDR1 ENHRY, CDR2 SYGVKD. Trimming removed 6 bases from V and 3 bases from J, with 5 bases in between. CDR3 length equals 11 residues. The sequencing sample was made of blood. This chain joins TRBV10-3 and TRBJ1-1; D is ambiguous. The source of this sequence is a young woman with Graves' ophthalmopathy. Here the CDR3 DNA reads TGTGCCATCAGGGAGGACACTGAAGCTTTCTTT. Translated, it gives CAIREDTEAFF.